This TCR beta chain emerged from a study of chemoradiotherapy in HPV16-positive cancers. On the study more broadly: Functional T-cell assays on a couple of HPV16-positive patients' cells defined candidate HPV-specific clones and common TCR motifs. General study findings and limits: Functional assays defining HPV-specific T cells used only a couple of HPV16-positive patients.

Assay: immunoSEQ multiplex PCR; the TCRdb copy retains only in-frame clones and omits some. The sample has approximately 30,000 clones, roughly 88% seen once. About this clone: Its antigen remains unknown.

The input for sequencing was blood, taken from a patient who underwent chemoradiotherapy. The sequence derives from a human donor with HPV-associated anogenital cancer.

The CDR3 nucleotides are TGTGCCAGCAGTGACTCCCTTGGCGAGCAGTACTTC. Protein product: CASSDSLGEQYF. The genes are TRBV2 and TRBJ2-7; D is uncertain. CDR3 size: 12 residues. In germline, CDR1 is SNHLY, CDR2 FYNNEI. Trimming pared 3 bases from V and 6 bases from J, leaving 9 bases between.